The 9 T cell receptor beta chains given below trace back to one sample, sequenced in a study of human T cells and chemical hapten exposure. Time point of the sample: patch test 1, 2 weeks after DPC sensitization. Treatment in this sample: therapeutic diphenylcyclopropenone sensitization with weekly scalp DPC. In TCRdb, the RACE reads were re-called with MiXCR into one record per CDR3 protein. The repertoire holds 75,000 to 100,000 distinct CDR3 sequences, with roughly a tenth as singletons. The specimen was whole blood, collected in connection with sensitization to the hapten diphenylcyclopropenone (DPC). The receptors come from a man aged 35 to 55 with alopecia areata. Some clones in this sample may be carry-over from other donors' samples.

The sample holds a few counts of this clonotype. V usage is TRBV6-2 or TRBV6-3 and J usage is TRBJ1-1, with a weak D call TRBD1 (6 bases). From germline, CDR1 is MNHEY and CDR2 SVGEGT. The CDR3 sequence is 18 residues long. The V end lost 1 base, the J end lost 6 bases, and 24 bases lay between the germline ends. In nucleotides, the CDR3 is TGTGCCAGCAGTTACTACTCCCCGGGGGGCGTTCCCCGACCTGAAGCTTTCTTT. Residues: CASSYYSPGGVPRPEAFF.

This chain links TRBV30 with TRBJ1-4, with a tentative D call TRBD1 (5 bases). Looked up from germline, CDR1 is GTSNPN and CDR2 is SVGIG (reference sequence). Trimming removed 2 bases from V and 3 bases from J, with 16 bases in between. CDR3 size: 16 residues. CDR3 coding DNA: TGTGCCTGGAGTCCCGCTGGGGGGAGATCTAATGAAAAACTGTTTTTT. Its protein is CAWSPAGGRSNEKLFF.

The V gene is TRBV28, the J gene TRBJ2-1, with a possible D match to TRBD2 (5 bases). Germline V lookup: CDR1 MDHEN, CDR2 SYDVKM. Trimming stripped 3 bases from V and 0 bases from J, with 12 bases between. The CDR3 has 16 amino acids. The CDR3 DNA reads TGTGCCAGCAGTTTGCGGACTTTTAGCTCCTACAATGAGCAGTTCTTC. Translated: CASSLRTFSSYNEQFF. Combining the CDR3 with reference TRBV28 and TRBJ2-1 gives the whole variable domain DVKVTQSSRYLVKRTGEKVFLECVQDMDHENMFWYRQDPGLGLRLIYFSYDVKMKEKGDIPEGYSVSREKKERFSLILESASTNQTSMYLCASSLRTFSSYNEQFFGPGTRLTVL.

This clonotype showed up just a few times. The chain couples TRBV24-1 to TRBJ2-1; no reliable D call. Germline CDR1 KGHDR, CDR2 SFDVKD. The CDR3 covers 15 residues. V lost 8 bases and J 2 bases, leaving 15 bases between the germline ends. CDR3 sequence reads: CATTTDKGTYNEQFF. The CDR3, as DNA: TGTGCCACCACCACGGATAAAGGCACCTACAATGAGCAGTTCTTC.

V and J are TRBV20-1 and TRBJ2-3; TRBD1 aligns across 7 bases. V was pared by 6 bases and J by 5 bases, with 8 bases of the junction left unmatched. Germline CDR1 DFQATT, CDR2 SNEGSKA (reference sequence). CDR3 length: 13 amino acids. The CDR3 DNA follows: TGCAGTGCGTGGGAGACAGGGAAAGATACGCAGTATTTT. Translation gives CSAWETGKDTQYF.

At least ten counts were recorded for this clonotype. This rearrangement joins TRBV20-1 to TRBJ1-1; possible D gene TRBD1, 6 bases. Germline values: CDR1 DFQATT, CDR2 SNEGSKA (reference sequence). Trimming stripped 2 bases from V and 1 base from J, with 11 bases between. The CDR3 spans 14 residues. The chain's CDR3 is CSARLGGPNTEAFF. The CDR3 DNA sequence: TGCAGTGCTAGACTCGGGGGGCCGAACACTGAAGCTTTCTTT.

This clonotype was detected ten times or more. The rearrangement links TRBV30 to TRBJ1-6; TRBD1 aligns across 8 bases. V lost 5 bases and J lost 10; bases outside the gene matches: 7. The CDR3 runs 13 residues. Germline V gene lookup returns CDR1 GTSNPN and CDR2 SVGIG (reference sequence). The CDR3, as DNA: TGTGCCTGGGAAACAGGGGGGAGATCACCCCTCCACTTT. It translates to CAWETGGRSPLHF.

V usage is TRBV12-3 or TRBV12-4 and J usage is TRBJ2-1; D remains unclear. This CDR3 has 18 amino acids. V was shortened by 0 bases and J by 5 bases, with 20 bases between the two germline ends. The CDR3 region has the DNA TGTGCCAGCAGTTTAGCGCTAAGCAGGCTTTTTTCCGACAATGAGCAGTTCTTC. The encoded protein is CASSLALSRLFSDNEQFF.

This rearrangement joins TRBV12-3 or TRBV12-4 to TRBJ1-3; a weak D match, TRBD1 (5 bases). There are 14 residues in the CDR3. Trimming pared 2 bases from V and 5 bases from J, leaving 10 bases between. The CDR3 coding sequence is TGTGCCAGCAGTTTAACCAGGGTGCGAAACACCATATATTTT. It encodes CASSLTRVRNTIYF.